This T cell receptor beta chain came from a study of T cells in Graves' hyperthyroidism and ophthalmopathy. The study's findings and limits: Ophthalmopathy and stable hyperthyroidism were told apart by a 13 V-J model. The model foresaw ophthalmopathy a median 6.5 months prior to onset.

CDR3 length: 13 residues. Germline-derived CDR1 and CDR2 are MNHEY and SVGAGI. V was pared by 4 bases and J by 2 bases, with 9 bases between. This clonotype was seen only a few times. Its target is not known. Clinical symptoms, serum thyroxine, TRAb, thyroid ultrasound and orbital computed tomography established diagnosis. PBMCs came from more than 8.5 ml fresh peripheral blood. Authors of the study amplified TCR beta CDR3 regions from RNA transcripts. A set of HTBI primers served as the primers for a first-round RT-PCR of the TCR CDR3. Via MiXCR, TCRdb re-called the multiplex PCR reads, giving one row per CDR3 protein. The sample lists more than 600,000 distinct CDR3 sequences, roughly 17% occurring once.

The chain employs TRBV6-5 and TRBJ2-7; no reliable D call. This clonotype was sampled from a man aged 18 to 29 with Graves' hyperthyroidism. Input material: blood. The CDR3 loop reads CASSSHQTYEQYF. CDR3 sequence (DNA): TGTGCCAGCAGTTCCCACCAAACCTACGAGCAGTACTTC.